The source of this T cell receptor (beta chain) is a study of T-cell memory formation after mild COVID-19. V gave up 0 bases and J gave up 6 bases, with 12 bases separating them. CDR3 size: 15 residues. From germline, CDR1 is LGHNA and CDR2 YNFKEQ. This clonotype has a handful of counts. TCRdb reprocessed the 5' RACE reads with MiXCR, giving one entry per CDR3 protein. The data hold around 200,000 distinct CDR3 sequences, with about 21% observed a single time. The material sequenced was PBMCs or a T cell subset sorted from them (not recorded which). This chain joins TRBV4-2 and TRBJ2-1; D remains ambiguous. The clonotype originates from an adult woman who had mild COVID-19 (a few samples of this study predate the infection). Cell type and time point are not known. The CDR3 is CASSQDKASPNEQFF. The DNA of the CDR3 is TGTGCCAGCAGCCAAGATAAAGCGTCCCCCAATGAGCAGTTCTTC.